One sample yielded the 25 T cell receptor beta chains listed below, sequenced in a study of blood T cells in healthy people across ages. Sample-barcoded 5' priming and a J-beta primer mix drove a second PCR of about 7 to 11 cycles. A single record per CDR3 protein comes from TCRdb applying MiXCR to the 5' RACE reads. Of 650,000 to 1,000,000 distinct CDR3 sequences detected, 30% to 45% appear once; the ten largest clones hold 10% to 15%. The sequenced material came from blood. All receptors derive from a man between 18 and 35 years old in good health.

This clonotype was seen just once. The chain couples TRBV7-6 to TRBJ2-5; D gene unclear. Between the trimmed V and J ends, which lost 1 base and 0 bases, there was a span of 12 bases. CDR3 length: 16 amino acids. From germline, CDR1 is SGHVS and CDR2 FNYEAQ. In nucleotides, the CDR3 is TGTGCCAGCAGCTTAGGGGGTACCTTCTACCAAGAGACCCAGTACTTC. Encoded protein: CASSLGGTFYQETQYF.

As for this clonotype: The junction shows a germline mismatch at one end, possibly a read error. The genes are TRBV5-6 and TRBJ2-1; D gene ambiguous. Germline-derived CDR1 and CDR2 are SGHDT and YYEEEE. The length of the CDR3 is 14 residues. The CDR3 nucleotides are TGTGCCAGCAGCCTGATAAGCTCCTACAATGAGCGGTTCTTC. Residues: CASSLISSYNERFF.

The rearrangement joins TRBV14 to TRBJ2-5; D possibly uses TRBD1 or TRBD2 (5 bases each). This CDR3 has 15 residues. V was trimmed by 4 bases and J by 11 bases, leaving 23 bases between them. The germline V gene has CDR1 SGHDN and CDR2 FVKESK. This CDR3 is CASSPTGGHRDEQYF. The CDR3 DNA reads as TGTGCCAGCAGCCCGACTGGGGGTCATCGGGATGAGCAGTACTTC. Based on the CDR3 plus reference TRBV14 and TRBJ2-5, the full variable domain is EAGVTQFPSHSVIEKGQTVTLRCDPISGHDNLYWYRRVMGKEIKFLLHFVKESKQDESGMPNNRFLAERTGGTYSTLKVQPAELEDSGVYFCASSPTGGHRDEQYFGPGTRLLVL.

This chain links TRBV3-1 with TRBJ1-1; D might be TRBD1 (6 bases). The CDR3 is 14 amino acids. V was clipped by 4 bases and J by 5 bases, with 14 bases between them. The germline CDR1 and CDR2 sequences are LGHDT and YNNKEL (reference sequence). CDR3 in amino acids: CASSLGQSTTEAFF. The DNA for the CDR3 is TGTGCCAGCAGCCTCGGACAGTCAACGACTGAAGCTTTCTTT.

The chain joins TRBV29-1 to TRBJ2-3; D is perhaps TRBD2 (6 bases). With 4 bases removed from V and 4 bases from J, the gap between germline ends came to 15 bases. Germline loops: CDR1 SQVTM, CDR2 ANQGSEA. The CDR3 extends over 14 amino acids. CDR3 nucleotide sequence: TGCAGCGTTGGGGCCGGGGGTCTGGCAGATACGCAGTATTTT. Translating it yields CSVGAGGLADTQYF.

This chain uses TRBV20-1 with TRBJ1-1; TRBD1 matches 7 bases. CDR1 is DFQATT and CDR2 is SNEGSKA in the germline V gene (reference sequence). The CDR3 sequence is 14 residues long. Germline trimming cut 6 bases from V and 3 bases from J; bases unmatched to any gene: 10. The CDR3 nucleotides are TGCAGTGCCCCTTTCAGGGGGTTGGACACTGAAGCTTTCTTT. It yields the protein CSAPFRGLDTEAFF.

This clonotype has a handful of counts. V gene TRBV24-1 combines with J gene TRBJ2-1, with D hard to call. Trimming removed 1 base at V and 9 bases at J, with 9 bases between. The CDR3 is made up of 13 amino acids. Germline CDR1 and CDR2: KGHDR and SFDVKD. The CDR3 DNA reads TGTGCCACCAGTGATTTTGCTTTCGGTGAGCAGTTCTTC. Translation gives CATSDFAFGEQFF.

This clonotype was seen a few times. The chain couples TRBV6-5 to TRBJ1-4; D gene unclear. Trimming cost V 0 bases and J 5 bases, with 13 bases left between them. Looked up from germline, CDR1 is MNHEY and CDR2 is SVGAGI. This CDR3 comprises 16 residues. CDR3 amino acids: CASSYSEQRRNEKLFF. DNA of the CDR3: TGTGCCAGCAGTTACTCGGAGCAGAGAAGGAATGAAAAACTGTTTTTT.

The rearrangement uses TRBV2 and TRBJ2-4; D might be TRBD1 (6 bases). The end of the DNA fits TRBJ2-7 better, so the J call may be wrong. Germline values: CDR1 SNHLY, CDR2 FYNNEI. This CDR3 comprises 13 residues. The CDR3 reads CASSGNRVYEQYF. CDR3 bases: TGTGCCAGCAGTGGTAACAGGGTGTACGAGCAGTACTTC.

The chain carries TRBV6-5 and TRBJ2-6, with D unclear. This CDR3 is built from 15 residues. Germline CDR1 is MNHEY and CDR2 is SVGAGI. Trimming pared 4 bases from V and 1 base from J, leaving 8 bases between. For the CDR3, the DNA is TGTGCCAGCAGTTCCCGTAGGTCTGGGGCCAACGTCCTGACTTTC. Its translation: CASSSRRSGANVLTF.

Remarks on this clonotype: This CDR3 fails to terminate in the conserved phenylalanine or tryptophan, so it likely reflects a read error. The V gene is TRBV7-2, the J gene TRBJ1-2; D possibly corresponds to TRBD1 (5 bases). The CDR3 is made up of 13 amino acids. The germline gives CDR1 SGHTA, CDR2 FQGNSA. V was clipped by 5 bases and J by 3 bases, with 10 bases between them. The CDR3 region is CASSPRDYYGYTL. The CDR3 nucleotides are TGTGCCAGCAGCCCCAGGGATTACTATGGCTACACCTTA.

The rearrangement uses TRBV7-9 and TRBJ1-5, with D possibly being TRBD1 (5 bases). Germline loops: CDR1 SEHNR, CDR2 FQNEAQ (reference sequence). Trimming pared 3 bases from V and 0 bases from J, leaving 12 bases between. The CDR3 has 16 residues. The CDR3 coding sequence is TGTGCCAGCAGCTTCTTTGGGGGAAATAGCAATCAGCCCCAGCATTTT. Protein: CASSFFGGNSNQPQHF.

The chain has TRBV13 and TRBJ2-1, with a weak D call TRBD1 (5 bases). Trimming cost V 2 bases and J 12 bases, with 11 bases left between them. There are 12 residues in the CDR3. Germline CDR1 reads PRHDT; CDR2 reads FYEKMQ (reference sequence). The CDR3 coding sequence is TGTGCCAGCAGCTTAAGCAGGGTGTGGCAGTTCTTC. It is translated as CASSLSRVWQFF.

CDR3 in DNA: TGTGCCAGCAGTTACTCGATGCGATCCGGGGAGACCCAGTACTTC. It encodes CASSYSMRSGETQYF. The chain combines TRBV6-2 or TRBV6-3 with TRBJ2-5; D gene unclear. Trimming pared 0 bases from V and 5 bases from J, leaving 13 bases between. The CDR3 runs 15 residues. CDR1 MNHEY and CDR2 SVGEGT come from the germline V gene.

The chain is built from TRBV2 and TRBJ1-6; perhaps TRBD1 as D (5 bases). CDR3 length: 16 residues. Trimming left V 2 bases short and J 10 bases short, with 18 bases between. Germline loops: CDR1 SNHLY, CDR2 FYNNEI. The CDR3 nucleotides are TGTGCCAGCAGTGAAAAGTATGGCAGGGTGAGCTCACCCCTCCACTTT. Translated, it gives CASSEKYGRVSSPLHF.

The CDR3 DNA sequence: TGCAGTGCTAGCGTCGGGCAGGGAAATAATTCACCCCTCCACTTT. Protein: CSASVGQGNNSPLHF. The chain links TRBV20-1 to TRBJ1-6; D is perhaps TRBD1 (5 bases). Germline V gene data show CDR1 as DFQATT and CDR2 as SNEGSKA (reference sequence). The V and J ends lost 3 bases and 5 bases respectively, with 14 bases between them. This CDR3 contains 15 residues.

The chain uses TRBV6-5 and TRBJ1-6; D gene uncertain. The CDR3 runs to 14 residues. With 5 bases removed from V and 10 bases from J, the gap between germline ends came to 15 bases. Germline CDR1 MNHEY, CDR2 SVGAGI. The CDR3 DNA follows: TGTGCCAGCAGTGACGGAGAGGGTAGCTCACCCCTCCACTTT. As protein: CASSDGEGSSPLHF.

The chain has TRBV5-1 and TRBJ2-7, with TRBD2 as a possible D gene (5 bases). The germline CDR1 and CDR2 sequences are SGHRS and YFSETQ. The CDR3 consists of 15 residues. Between the trimmed V and J ends, which lost 0 bases and 6 bases, there was a span of 16 bases. CDR3 DNA sequence: TGCGCCAGCAGCTTGGGAACAGAGGTAGCGTCCGAGCAGTACTTC. Translated: CASSLGTEVASEQYF.

The chain carries TRBV20-1 and TRBJ2-5; TRBD1 is a possible D gene (6 bases). V was trimmed by 4 bases and J by 0 bases, leaving 12 bases between them. The CDR3 length is 14 residues. Germline CDR1 is DFQATT and CDR2 is SNEGSKA (reference sequence). The CDR3 DNA is TGCAGTGCTACGGGACAATCGTACCAAGAGACCCAGTACTTC. It codes for CSATGQSYQETQYF.

Worth noting for this clonotype: This may arise from a read error, as a much more abundant clone is one base away. The chain recombines TRBV20-1 with TRBJ2-1; no clear D gene. The J call may be in error: the DNA end matches TRBJ2-7 better. In germline, CDR1 is DFQATT, CDR2 SNEGSKA (reference sequence). The CDR3 runs 17 residues. In nucleotides, the CDR3 is TGCAGTGCTAGAAATACCAGTGACAACTATATCTACAATGAGCAGTACTTC. It yields the protein CSARNTSDNYIYNEQYF.

The chain has TRBV4-1 and TRBJ2-6, with D tentatively TRBD1 (5 bases). The germline V gene has CDR1 MGHRA and CDR2 YSYEKL. V was trimmed by 1 base and J by 0 bases, leaving 10 bases between them. This CDR3 contains 17 residues. This CDR3 reads CASSQAGYSSGANVLTF. CDR3 coding DNA: TGCGCCAGCAGCCAAGCAGGGTATAGCTCTGGGGCCAACGTCCTGACTTTC.

The chain recombines TRBV2 with TRBJ1-2; D possibly corresponds to TRBD1 (5 bases). Trimming cost V 2 bases and J 7 bases, with 11 bases left between them. CDR1 and CDR2 (germline): SNHLY, FYNNEI. The CDR3 loop spans 13 amino acids. For the CDR3, the DNA is TGTGCCAGCAGTGAAAGGGACTATCCTGGCTACACCTTC. Protein product: CASSERDYPGYTF.

The V call is TRBV20-1, the J call TRBJ2-7; 7 nucleotides align to TRBD1. CDR1 and CDR2 (germline): DFQATT, SNEGSKA (reference sequence). CDR3 size: 14 residues. With 1 base clipped from V and 3 bases from J, the junction kept 6 bases outside the gene matches. CDR3 amino acids: CSARGTGFYYEQYF. The CDR3 nucleotides read TGCAGTGCTAGAGGGACAGGTTTTTACTACGAGCAGTACTTC.

The J gene is TRBJ2-7, the V gene TRBV10-3, with 8 bases identical to TRBD1. The germline V gene has CDR1 ENHRY and CDR2 SYGVKD. The CDR3 runs 20 residues. The V segment lost 0 bases and the J segment 6 bases; nucleotides outside the gene matches: 22. CDR3: CAISESGRTGSIMGQSEQYF. As DNA, the CDR3 is TGTGCCATCAGTGAGTCTGGCCGGACAGGGAGTATAATGGGCCAGAGCGAGCAGTACTTC.

The chain carries TRBV9 and TRBJ2-4, with 9 bases lining up with TRBD1. This CDR3 contains 15 residues. Per germline, CDR1 SGDLS and CDR2 YYNGEE. Trimming cost V 3 bases and J 13 bases; bases outside gene matches: 14. The DNA of the CDR3 is TGTGCCAGCAGCGCAGGTGCGGGACAGGGCAGAGAGCAGTACTTC. It yields the protein CASSAGAGQGREQYF.